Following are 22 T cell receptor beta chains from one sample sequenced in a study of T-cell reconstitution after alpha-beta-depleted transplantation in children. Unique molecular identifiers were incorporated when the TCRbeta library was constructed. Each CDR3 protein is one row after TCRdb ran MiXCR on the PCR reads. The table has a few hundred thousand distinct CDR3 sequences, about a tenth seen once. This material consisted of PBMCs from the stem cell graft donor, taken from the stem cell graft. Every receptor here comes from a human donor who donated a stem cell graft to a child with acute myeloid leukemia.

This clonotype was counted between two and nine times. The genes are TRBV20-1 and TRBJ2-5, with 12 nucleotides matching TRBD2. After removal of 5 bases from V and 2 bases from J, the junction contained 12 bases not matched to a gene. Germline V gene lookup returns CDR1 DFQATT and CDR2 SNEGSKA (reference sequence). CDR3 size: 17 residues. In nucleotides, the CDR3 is TGCAGTGCTCACGGGCTAGCGGGAGGGCGGGGGCAAGAGACCCAGTACTTC. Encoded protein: CSAHGLAGGRGQETQYF.

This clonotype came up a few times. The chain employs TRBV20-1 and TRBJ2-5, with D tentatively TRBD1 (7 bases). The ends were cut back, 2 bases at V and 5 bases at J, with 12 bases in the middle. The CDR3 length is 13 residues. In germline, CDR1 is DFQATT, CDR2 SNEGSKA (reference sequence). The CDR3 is CSARIPGGETQYF. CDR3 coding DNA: TGCAGTGCTAGAATCCCAGGGGGGGAGACCCAGTACTTC.

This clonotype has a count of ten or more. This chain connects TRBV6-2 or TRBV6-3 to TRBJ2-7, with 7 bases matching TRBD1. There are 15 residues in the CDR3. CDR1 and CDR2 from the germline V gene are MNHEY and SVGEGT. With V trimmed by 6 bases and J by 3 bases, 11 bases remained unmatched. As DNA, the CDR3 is TGTGCCAGCAGCGGGACAGAGGGTAGAAACTACGAGCAGTACTTC. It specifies CASSGTEGRNYEQYF.

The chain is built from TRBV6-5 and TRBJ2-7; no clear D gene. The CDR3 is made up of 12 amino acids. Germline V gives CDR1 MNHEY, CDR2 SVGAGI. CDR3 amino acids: CAVGRTIYEQYV. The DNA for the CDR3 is TGTGCAGTGGGCAGAACTATCTACGAGCAGTACGTC.

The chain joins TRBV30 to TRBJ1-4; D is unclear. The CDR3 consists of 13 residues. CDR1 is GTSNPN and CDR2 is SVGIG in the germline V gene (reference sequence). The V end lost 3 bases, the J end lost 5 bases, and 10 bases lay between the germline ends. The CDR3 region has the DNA TGTGCCTGGAGGATCGGACCGAATGAAAAACTGTTTTTT. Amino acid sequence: CAWRIGPNEKLFF.

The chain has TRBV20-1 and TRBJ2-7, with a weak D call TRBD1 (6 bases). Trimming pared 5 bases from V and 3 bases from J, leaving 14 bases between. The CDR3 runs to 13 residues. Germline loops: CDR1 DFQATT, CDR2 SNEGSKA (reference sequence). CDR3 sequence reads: CSAHTDSFYEQYF. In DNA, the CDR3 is TGCAGTGCTCACACGGACAGTTTCTACGAGCAGTACTTC.

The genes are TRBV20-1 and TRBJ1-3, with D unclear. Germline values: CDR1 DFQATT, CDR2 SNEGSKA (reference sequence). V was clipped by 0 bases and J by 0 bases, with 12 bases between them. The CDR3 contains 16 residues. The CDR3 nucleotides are TGCAGTGCTAGAGATCCGGTTAGGGACTCTGGAAACACCATATATTTT. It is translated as CSARDPVRDSGNTIYF.

CDR3 nucleotide sequence: TGTGCCAGCACTCCTCCAACGAGGGAGAACACTGAAGCTTTCTTT. Protein: CASTPPTRENTEAFF. The chain uses TRBV6-1 and TRBJ1-1; D is uncertain. The CDR3 runs 15 residues. The germline V and J ends were trimmed by 7 bases and 1 base, with 16 bases remaining between them. Germline CDR1 reads MNHNS; CDR2 reads SASEGT.

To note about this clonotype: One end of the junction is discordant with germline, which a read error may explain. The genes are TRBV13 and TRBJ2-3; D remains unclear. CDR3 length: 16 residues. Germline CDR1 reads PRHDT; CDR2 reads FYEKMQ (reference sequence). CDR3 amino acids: CASSLPHVGRTDTQYF. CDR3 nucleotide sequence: TGTGCCAGCAGCCTCCCTCACGTGGGCCGCACCGATACGCAGTATTTT.

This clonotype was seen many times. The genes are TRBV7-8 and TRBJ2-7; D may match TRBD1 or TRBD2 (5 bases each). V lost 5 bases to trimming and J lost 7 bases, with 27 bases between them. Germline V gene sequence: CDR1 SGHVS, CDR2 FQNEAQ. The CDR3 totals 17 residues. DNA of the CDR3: TGTGCCAGCAGCCCGGTAGGGGATGTCCTAGCAGTAGGGGAGCAGTACTTC. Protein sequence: CASSPVGDVLAVGEQYF.

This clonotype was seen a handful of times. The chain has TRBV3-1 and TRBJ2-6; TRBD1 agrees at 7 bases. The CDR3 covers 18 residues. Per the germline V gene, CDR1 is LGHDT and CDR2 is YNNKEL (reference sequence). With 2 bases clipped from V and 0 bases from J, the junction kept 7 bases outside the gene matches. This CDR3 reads CASSQHPGQSSGANVLTF. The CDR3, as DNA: TGTGCCAGCAGCCAACACCCGGGACAGAGCTCTGGGGCCAACGTCCTGACTTTC.

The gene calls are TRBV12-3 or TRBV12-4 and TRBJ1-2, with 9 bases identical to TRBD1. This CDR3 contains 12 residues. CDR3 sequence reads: CASQGASYGYTF. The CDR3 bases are TGTGCGTCACAGGGGGCGAGCTATGGCTACACCTTC.

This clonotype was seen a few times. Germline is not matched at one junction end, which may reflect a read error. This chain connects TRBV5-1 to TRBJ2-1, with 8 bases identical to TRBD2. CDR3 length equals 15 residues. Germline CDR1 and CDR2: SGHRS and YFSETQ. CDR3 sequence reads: CASSTGGASNNEQFF. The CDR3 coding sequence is TGCGCCAGCAGCACCGGGGGGGCCTCCAACAATGAGCAGTTCTTC.

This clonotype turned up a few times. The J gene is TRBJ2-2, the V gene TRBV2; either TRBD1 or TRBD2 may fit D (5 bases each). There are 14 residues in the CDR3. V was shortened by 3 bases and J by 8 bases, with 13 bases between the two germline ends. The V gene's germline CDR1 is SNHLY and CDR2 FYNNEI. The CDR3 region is CASSDFLGVGELFF. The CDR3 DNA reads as TGTGCCAGCAGTGATTTCTTGGGGGTAGGGGAGCTGTTTTTT. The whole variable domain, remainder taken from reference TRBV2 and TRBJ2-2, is EPEVTQTPSHQVTQMGQEVILRCVPISNHLYFYWYRQILGQKVEFLVSFYNNEISEKSEIFDDQFSVERPDGSNFTLKIRSTKLEDSAMYFCASSDFLGVGELFFGEGSRLTVL.

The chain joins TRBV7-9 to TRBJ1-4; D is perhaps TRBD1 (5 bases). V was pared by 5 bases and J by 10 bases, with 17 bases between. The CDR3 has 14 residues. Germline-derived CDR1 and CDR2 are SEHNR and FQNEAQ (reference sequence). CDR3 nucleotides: TGTGCCAGCAGCCTTCTGGGGGGGAACGGAAAACTGTTTTTT. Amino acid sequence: CASSLLGGNGKLFF.

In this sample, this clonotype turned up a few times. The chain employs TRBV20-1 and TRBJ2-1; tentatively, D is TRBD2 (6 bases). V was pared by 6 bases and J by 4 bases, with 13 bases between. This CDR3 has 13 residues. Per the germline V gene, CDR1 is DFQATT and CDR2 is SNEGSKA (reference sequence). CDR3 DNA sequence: TGCAGTGCCCGGGACTTCCAATACAATGAGCAGTTCTTC. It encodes CSARDFQYNEQFF.

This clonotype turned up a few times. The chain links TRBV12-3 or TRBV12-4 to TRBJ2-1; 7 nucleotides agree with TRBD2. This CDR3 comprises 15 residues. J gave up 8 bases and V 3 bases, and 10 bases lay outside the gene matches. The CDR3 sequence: CASSFGTIPPYEQFF. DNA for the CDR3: TGTGCCAGCAGTTTTGGGACTATTCCCCCATATGAGCAGTTCTTC.

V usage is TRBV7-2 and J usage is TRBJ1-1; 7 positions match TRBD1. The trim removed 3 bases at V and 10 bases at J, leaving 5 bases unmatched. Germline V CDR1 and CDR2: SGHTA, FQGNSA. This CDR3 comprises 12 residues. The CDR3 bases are TGTGCCAGCAGCTTCACAGGGGATATAGCTTTCTTT. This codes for CASSFTGDIAFF.

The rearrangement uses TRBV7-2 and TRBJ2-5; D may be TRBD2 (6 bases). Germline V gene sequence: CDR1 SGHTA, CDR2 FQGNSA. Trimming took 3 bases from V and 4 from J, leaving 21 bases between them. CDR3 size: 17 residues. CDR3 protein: CASSLGRGEWGGETQYF. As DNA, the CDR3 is TGTGCCAGCAGCTTGGGGCGAGGGGAATGGGGAGGAGAGACCCAGTACTTC.

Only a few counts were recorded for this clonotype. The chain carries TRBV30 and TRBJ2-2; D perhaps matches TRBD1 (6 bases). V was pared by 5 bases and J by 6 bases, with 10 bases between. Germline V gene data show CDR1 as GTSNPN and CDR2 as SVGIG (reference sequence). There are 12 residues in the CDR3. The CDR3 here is CAWGRGPGELFF. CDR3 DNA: TGTGCCTGGGGCAGGGGCCCCGGGGAGCTGTTTTTT.

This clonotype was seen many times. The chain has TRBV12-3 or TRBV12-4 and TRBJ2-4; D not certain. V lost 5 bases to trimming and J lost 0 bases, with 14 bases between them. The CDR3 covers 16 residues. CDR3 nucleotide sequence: TGTGCCAGCAGTCCCGGCCGTACCCGAGCCAAAAACATTCAGTACTTC. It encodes CASSPGRTRAKNIQYF.

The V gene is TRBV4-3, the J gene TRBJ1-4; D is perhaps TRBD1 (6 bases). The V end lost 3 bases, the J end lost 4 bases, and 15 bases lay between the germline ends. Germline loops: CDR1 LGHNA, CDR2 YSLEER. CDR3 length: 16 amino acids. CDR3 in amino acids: CASSQDFGGRNEKLFF. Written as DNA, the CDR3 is TGCGCCAGCAGCCAGGACTTTGGGGGGCGTAATGAAAAACTGTTTTTT.